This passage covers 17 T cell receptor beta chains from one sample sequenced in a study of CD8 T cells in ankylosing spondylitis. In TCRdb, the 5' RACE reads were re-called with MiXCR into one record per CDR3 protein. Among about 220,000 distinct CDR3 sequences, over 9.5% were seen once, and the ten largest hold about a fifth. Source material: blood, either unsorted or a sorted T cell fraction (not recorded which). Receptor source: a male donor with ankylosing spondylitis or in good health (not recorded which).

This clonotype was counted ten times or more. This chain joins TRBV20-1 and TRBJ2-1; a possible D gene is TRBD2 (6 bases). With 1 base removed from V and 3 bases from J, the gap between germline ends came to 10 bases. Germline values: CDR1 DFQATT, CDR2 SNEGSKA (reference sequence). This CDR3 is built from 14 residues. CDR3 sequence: CSARGRGVYNEQFF. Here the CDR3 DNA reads TGCAGTGCTAGAGGGCGGGGAGTCTACAATGAGCAGTTCTTC.

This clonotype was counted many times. CDR3 in amino acids: CSAKAGVETQYF. The DNA of the CDR3 is TGCAGTGCTAAGGCGGGGGTGGAGACCCAGTACTTC. This sequence joins TRBV20-1 and TRBJ2-5; 7 nucleotides align to TRBD2. The ends lost 4 bases at V and 5 bases at J; junction bases unmatched: 4. CDR1 DFQATT and CDR2 SNEGSKA come from the germline V gene (reference sequence). This CDR3 is built from 12 residues.

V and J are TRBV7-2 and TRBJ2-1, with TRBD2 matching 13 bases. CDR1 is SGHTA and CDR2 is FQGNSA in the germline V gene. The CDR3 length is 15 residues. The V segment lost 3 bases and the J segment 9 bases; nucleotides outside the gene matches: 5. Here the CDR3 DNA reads TGTGCCAGCAGCTTCACTAGCGGGGGGGCTGGTGAGCAGTTCTTC. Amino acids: CASSFTSGGAGEQFF. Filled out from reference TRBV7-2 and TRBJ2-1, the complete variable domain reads GAGVSQSPSNKVTEKGKDVELRCDPISGHTALYWYRQSLGQGLEFLIYFQGNSAPDKSGLPSDRFSAERTGGSVSTLTIQRTQQEDSAVYLCASSFTSGGAGEQFFGPGTRLTVL.

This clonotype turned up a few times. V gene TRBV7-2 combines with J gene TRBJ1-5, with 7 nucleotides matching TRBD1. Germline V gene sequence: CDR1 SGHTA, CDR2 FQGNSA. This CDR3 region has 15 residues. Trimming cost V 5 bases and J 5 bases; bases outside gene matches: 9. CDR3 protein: CASSQETGTYQPQHF. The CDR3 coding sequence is TGTGCCAGCAGCCAAGAGACAGGGACTTATCAGCCCCAGCATTTT.

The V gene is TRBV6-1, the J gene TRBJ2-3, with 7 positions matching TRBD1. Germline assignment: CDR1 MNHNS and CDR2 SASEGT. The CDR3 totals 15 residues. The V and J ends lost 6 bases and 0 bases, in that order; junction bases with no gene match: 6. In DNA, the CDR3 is TGTGCCAGCAGAATAGGGACAGCCAGCACAGATACGCAGTATTTT. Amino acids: CASRIGTASTDTQYF.

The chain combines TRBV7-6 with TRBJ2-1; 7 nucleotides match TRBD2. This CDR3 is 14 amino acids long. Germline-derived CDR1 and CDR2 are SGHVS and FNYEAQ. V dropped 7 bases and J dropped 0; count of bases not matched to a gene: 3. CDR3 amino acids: CASTGGGSYNEQFF. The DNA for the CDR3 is TGTGCCAGCACTGGCGGGGGCTCCTACAATGAGCAGTTCTTC.

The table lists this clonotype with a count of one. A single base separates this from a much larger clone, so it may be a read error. The DNA for the CDR3 is TGCGCCAGCAGTTCGTACAACAGGGAGAAACTGTTTTTT. It specifies CASSSYNREKLFF. The chain combines TRBV5-1 with TRBJ1-4; D possibly corresponds to TRBD1 (6 bases). V gave up 5 bases and J gave up 11 bases, with 16 bases separating them. This CDR3 contains 13 residues. From germline, CDR1 is SGHRS and CDR2 YFSETQ.

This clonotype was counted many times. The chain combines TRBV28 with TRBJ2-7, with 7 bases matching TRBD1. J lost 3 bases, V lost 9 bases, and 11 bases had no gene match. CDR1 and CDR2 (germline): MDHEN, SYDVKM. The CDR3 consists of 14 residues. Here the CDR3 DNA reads TGTGCCAGTCGGGCACAGGGGCTATTCTACGAGCAGTACTTC. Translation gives CASRAQGLFYEQYF.

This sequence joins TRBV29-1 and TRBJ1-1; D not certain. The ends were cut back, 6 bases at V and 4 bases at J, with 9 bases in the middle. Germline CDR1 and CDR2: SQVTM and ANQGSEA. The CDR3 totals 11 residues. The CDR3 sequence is CSVRVATEAFF. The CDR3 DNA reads TGCAGCGTCCGGGTGGCCACTGAAGCTTTCTTT.

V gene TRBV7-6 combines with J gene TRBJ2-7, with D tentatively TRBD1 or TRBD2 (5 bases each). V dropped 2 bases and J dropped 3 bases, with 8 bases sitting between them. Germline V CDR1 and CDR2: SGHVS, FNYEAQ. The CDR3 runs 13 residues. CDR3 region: CASSLFGGYEQYF. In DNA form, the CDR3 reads TGTGCCAGCAGCTTATTTGGGGGCTACGAGCAGTACTTC.

CDR3 region: CASSPSSGTTTDTQYF. The DNA of the CDR3 is TGTGCCAGCAGCCCTAGTAGTGGGACCACCACAGATACGCAGTATTTT. The V and J genes are TRBV11-3 and TRBJ2-3, with D perhaps being TRBD1 or TRBD2 (5 bases each). The CDR3 contains 16 residues. Germline V CDR1 and CDR2: SGHNT, YENEEA. V was pared by 5 bases and J by 2 bases, with 17 bases between.

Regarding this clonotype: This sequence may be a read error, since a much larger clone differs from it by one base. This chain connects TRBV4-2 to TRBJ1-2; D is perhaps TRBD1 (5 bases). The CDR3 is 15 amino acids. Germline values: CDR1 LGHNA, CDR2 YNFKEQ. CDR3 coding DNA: TGTGCCGGCAGCCACCCGGGGCAGAAGACTCTCGGCTACACCTTC. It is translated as CAGSHPGQKTLGYTF.

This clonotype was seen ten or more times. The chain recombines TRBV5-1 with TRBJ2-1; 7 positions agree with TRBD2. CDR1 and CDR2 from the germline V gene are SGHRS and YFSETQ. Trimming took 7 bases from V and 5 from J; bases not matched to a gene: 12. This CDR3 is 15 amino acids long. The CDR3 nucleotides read TGCGCCAGCGGGCGGGAGACGGGACTTAACAATGAGCAGTTCTTC. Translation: CASGRETGLNNEQFF.

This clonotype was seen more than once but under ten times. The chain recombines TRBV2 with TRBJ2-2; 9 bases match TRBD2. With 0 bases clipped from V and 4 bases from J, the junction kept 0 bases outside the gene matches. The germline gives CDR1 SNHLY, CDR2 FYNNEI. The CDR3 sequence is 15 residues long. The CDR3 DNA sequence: TGTGCCAGCAGTGAAGCTAGCGGGGGCACCGGGGAGCTGTTTTTT. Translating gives CASSEASGGTGELFF.

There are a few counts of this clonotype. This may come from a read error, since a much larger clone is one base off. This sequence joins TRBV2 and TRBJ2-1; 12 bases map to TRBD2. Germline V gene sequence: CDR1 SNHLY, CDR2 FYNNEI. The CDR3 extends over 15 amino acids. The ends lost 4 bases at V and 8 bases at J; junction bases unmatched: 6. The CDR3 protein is CASSVLAGGLDEQFF. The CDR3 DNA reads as TGTGCCAGCAGTGTCCTAGCGGGGGGGCTCGATGAGCAGTTCTTC.

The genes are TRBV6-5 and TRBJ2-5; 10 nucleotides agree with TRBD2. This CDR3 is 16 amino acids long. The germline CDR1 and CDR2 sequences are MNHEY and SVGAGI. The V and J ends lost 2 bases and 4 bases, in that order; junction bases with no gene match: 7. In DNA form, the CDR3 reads TGTGCCAGCAGTTACGCCAGCGGGGGGGCCAGAGAGACCCAGTACTTC. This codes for CASSYASGGARETQYF.

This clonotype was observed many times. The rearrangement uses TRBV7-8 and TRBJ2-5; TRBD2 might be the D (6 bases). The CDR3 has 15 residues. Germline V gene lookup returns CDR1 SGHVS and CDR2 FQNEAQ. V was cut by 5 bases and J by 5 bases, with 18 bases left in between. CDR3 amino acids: CASSGAGSLGETQYF. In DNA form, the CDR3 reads TGTGCCAGCAGCGGCGCGGGGAGTCTAGGGGAGACCCAGTACTTC.